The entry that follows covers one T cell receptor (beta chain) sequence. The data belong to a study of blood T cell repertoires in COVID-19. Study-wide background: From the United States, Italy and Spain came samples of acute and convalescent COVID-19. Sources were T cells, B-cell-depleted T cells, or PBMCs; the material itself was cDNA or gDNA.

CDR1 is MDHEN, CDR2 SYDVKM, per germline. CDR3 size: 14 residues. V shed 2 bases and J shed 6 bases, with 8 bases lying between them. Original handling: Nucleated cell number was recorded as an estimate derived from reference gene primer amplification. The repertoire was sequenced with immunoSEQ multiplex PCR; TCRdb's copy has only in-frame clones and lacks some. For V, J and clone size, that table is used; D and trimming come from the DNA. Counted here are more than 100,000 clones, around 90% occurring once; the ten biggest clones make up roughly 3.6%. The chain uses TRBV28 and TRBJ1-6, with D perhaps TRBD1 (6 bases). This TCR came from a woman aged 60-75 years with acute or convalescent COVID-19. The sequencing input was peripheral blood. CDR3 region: CASSLVRGNSPLHF. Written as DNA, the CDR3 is TGTGCCAGCAGTTTAGTCAGGGGTAATTCACCCCTCCACTTT.